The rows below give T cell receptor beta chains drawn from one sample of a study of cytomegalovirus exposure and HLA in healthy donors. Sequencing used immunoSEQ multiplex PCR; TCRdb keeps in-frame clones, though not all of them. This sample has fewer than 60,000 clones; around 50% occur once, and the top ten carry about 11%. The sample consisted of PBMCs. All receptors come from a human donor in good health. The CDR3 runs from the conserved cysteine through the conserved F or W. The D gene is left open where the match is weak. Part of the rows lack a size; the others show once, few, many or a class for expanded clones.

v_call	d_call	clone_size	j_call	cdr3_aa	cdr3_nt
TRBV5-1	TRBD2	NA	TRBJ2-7	CASSPREGPYEQYF	TGCGCCAGCAGCCCCCGGGAGGGTCCCTACGAGCAGTACTTC
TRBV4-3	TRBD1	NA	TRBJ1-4	CASSRKTGGVEKLFF	TGCGCCAGCAGCCGAAAGACAGGGGGTGTTGAAAAACTGTTTTTT
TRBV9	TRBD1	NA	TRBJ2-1	CASSVGTAYNEQFF	TGTGCCAGCAGCGTGGGGACAGCTTACAATGAGCAGTTCTTC
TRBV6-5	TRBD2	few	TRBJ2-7	CASSYSRAGGPGEQYF	TGTGCCAGCAGTTACTCGAGGGCGGGGGGGCCTGGTGAGCAGTACTTC
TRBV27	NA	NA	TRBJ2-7	CATLFRGESSYEQYF	TGTGCCACCCTGTTTAGGGGCGAGTCTAGCTACGAGCAGTACTTC
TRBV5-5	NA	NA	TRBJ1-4	CASSFGESNEKLFF	TGTGCCAGCAGCTTTGGAGAATCTAATGAAAAACTGTTTTTT
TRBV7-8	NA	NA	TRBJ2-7	CASSLERLLNYEQYF	TGTGCCAGCAGCTTAGAGAGGTTACTAAACTACGAGCAGTACTTC
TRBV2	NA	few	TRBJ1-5	CASRAEGSPNQPQHF	TGTGCCAGCAGGGCGGAGGGATCCCCCAATCAGCCCCAGCATTTT
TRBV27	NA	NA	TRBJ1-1	CASSLSGGKAFF	TGTGCCAGCAGTTTATCAGGGGGTAAAGCTTTCTTT
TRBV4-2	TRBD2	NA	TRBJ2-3	CASSQDPERGHTQYF	TGTGCCAGCAGCCAAGATCCCGAGCGGGGCCATACGCAGTATTTT
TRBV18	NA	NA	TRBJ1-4	CASRSTASTNEKLFF	TGTGCCAGCCGCAGTACAGCTTCAACTAATGAAAAACTGTTTTTT
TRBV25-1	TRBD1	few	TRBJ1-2	CASSGWGQFYGYTF	TGTGCCAGCAGTGGTTGGGGACAGTTCTATGGCTACACCTTC
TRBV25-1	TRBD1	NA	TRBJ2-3	CASSEFVQGVADTQYF	TGTGCCAGCAGTGAATTTGTACAGGGGGTCGCAGATACGCAGTATTTT
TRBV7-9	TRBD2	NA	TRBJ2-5	CASSPGGGETQYF	TGTGCCAGCAGCCCGGGAGGGGGAGAGACCCAGTACTTC
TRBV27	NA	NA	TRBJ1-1	CASRVPGNTEAFF	TGTGCCAGCAGGGTGCCAGGGAACACTGAAGCTTTCTTT
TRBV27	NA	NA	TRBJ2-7	CASSLSRAGAYEQYF	TGTGCCAGCAGTTTATCGCGGGCAGGGGCCTACGAGCAGTACTTC
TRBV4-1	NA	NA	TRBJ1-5	CASSLQLTAHQPQHF	TGCGCCAGCAGCCTGCAGTTAACAGCTCATCAGCCCCAGCATTTT
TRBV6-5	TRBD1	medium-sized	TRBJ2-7	CASSRTGSHEQYF	TGTGCCAGCAGTCGGACAGGGTCCCACGAGCAGTACTTC
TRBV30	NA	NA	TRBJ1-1	CAWSVANTEAFF	TGTGCCTGGAGTGTGGCTAACACTGAAGCTTTCTTT
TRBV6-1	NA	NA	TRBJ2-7	CASSGGPGSTGQPYEQYF	TGTGCCAGCAGTGGAGGGCCGGGGTCGACAGGCCAACCCTACGAGCAGTACTTC
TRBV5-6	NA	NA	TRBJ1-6	CASSSLPGTFNSPLHF	TGTGCCAGCAGCTCCCTTCCGGGGACATTCAATTCACCCCTCCACTTT
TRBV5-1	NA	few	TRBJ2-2	CASISVGSRGTNTGELFF	TGCGCCAGCATCTCTGTTGGGAGCCGAGGCACGAACACCGGGGAGCTGTTTTTT
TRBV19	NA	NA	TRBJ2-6	CASSMPPGSGANVLTF	TGTGCCAGTAGTATGCCCCCGGGCTCTGGGGCCAACGTCCTGACTTTC
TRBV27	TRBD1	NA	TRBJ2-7	CASSSDRVGYEQYF	TGTGCCAGCAGCTCGGACAGGGTAGGCTACGAGCAGTACTTC
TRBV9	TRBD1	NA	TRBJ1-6	CASSSSTGANSPLHF	TGTGCCAGCAGCTCCTCGACAGGGGCCAATTCACCCCTCCACTTT
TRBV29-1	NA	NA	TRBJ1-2	CSVAGSVYGYTF	TGCAGCGTCGCCGGCAGCGTCTATGGCTACACCTTC
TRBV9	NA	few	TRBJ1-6	CASSVSGAGGAPLHF	TGTGCCAGCAGCGTTTCCGGGGCGGGGGGTGCACCCCTCCACTTT
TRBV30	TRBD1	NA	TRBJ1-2	CAWEGQVFYGYTF	TGTGCCTGGGAGGGACAGGTTTTCTATGGCTACACCTTC
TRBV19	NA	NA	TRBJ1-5	CASSPGTSVSQHF	TGTGCCAGTAGCCCAGGGACATCGGTGTCCCAGCATTTT
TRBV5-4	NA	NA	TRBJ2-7	CASSSIGAGLYEQYF	TGTGCCAGCAGCTCAATTGGGGCCGGGCTATACGAGCAGTACTTC
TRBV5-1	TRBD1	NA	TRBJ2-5	CASSPGTGHKPLYF	TGCGCCAGCAGCCCAGGGACAGGTCACAAGCCCCTCTACTTC
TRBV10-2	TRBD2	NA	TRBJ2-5	CASNLLAGGETQYF	TGCGCCAGCAACCTACTAGCGGGGGGAGAGACCCAGTACTTC
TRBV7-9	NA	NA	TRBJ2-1	CASSPSTGMGYNEQFF	TGTGCCAGCAGCCCGTCGACAGGTATGGGATACAATGAGCAGTTCTTC
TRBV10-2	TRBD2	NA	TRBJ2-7	CASSESTGLAGGKEQYF	TGCGCCAGCAGTGAGTCGACGGGGCTAGCGGGGGGGAAGGAGCAGTACTTC
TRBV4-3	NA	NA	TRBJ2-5	CASSQDGQTQYF	TGCGCCAGCAGCCAAGATGGGCAGACCCAGTACTTC
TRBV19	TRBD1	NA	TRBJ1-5	CASSRSRDRGYQPQHF	TGTGCCAGTAGTAGGTCCCGGGACAGGGGCTATCAGCCCCAGCATTTT
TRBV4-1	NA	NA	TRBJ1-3	CASSQDAGSGNTIYF	TGCGCCAGCAGCCAAGACGCGGGCTCTGGAAACACCATATATTTT
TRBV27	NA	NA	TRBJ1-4	CASRSGLLNEKLFF	TGTGCCAGCAGGTCAGGACTACTTAATGAAAAACTGTTTTTT
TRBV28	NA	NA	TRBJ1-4	CASSSTGVNEKLFF	TGTGCCAGCAGTTCGACAGGAGTAAATGAAAAACTGTTTTTT
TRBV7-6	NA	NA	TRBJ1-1	CASRELQGENTEAFF	TGTGCCAGCAGGGAACTACAGGGAGAGAACACTGAAGCTTTCTTT